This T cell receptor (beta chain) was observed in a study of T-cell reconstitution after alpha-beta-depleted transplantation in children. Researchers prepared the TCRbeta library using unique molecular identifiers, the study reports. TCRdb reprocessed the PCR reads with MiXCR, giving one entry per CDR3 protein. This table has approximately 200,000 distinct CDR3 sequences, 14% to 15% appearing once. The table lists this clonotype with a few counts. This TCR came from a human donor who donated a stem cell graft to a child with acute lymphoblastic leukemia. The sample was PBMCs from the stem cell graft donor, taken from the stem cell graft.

Here the CDR3 DNA reads TGTGCCAGCAGGCATAGGGACGGTGGAGCTAACTATGGCTACACCTTC. Protein: CASRHRDGGANYGYTF. V usage is TRBV12-3 or TRBV12-4 and J usage is TRBJ1-2; tentative D call: TRBD1 (5 bases). V dropped 6 bases and J dropped 0 bases, with 17 bases sitting between them. The CDR3 runs 16 residues.